The T cell receptor beta chain described here comes from a study of cytomegalovirus exposure and HLA in healthy donors. Whole-study results and caveats: The CMV antigen specificity of three CMV-associated chains was confirmed through in vitro analysis.

Note on this clone: Its antigen is undetermined.

Germline V CDR1 and CDR2: SGHNT, YYREEE (reference sequence). This CDR3 region has 18 residues. Trimming pared 0 bases from V and 8 bases from J, leaving 26 bases between. The donors were in the approximately 130-subject validation cohort, distinct from the approximately 700-subject first cohort. Profiling relied on immunoSEQ multiplex PCR, and the TCRdb table lists in-frame clones only, not all of them. This table holds tens of thousands of clones, about 97% found once. What was sequenced was PBMCs. The TCR was taken from a woman between 18 and 30 years old in good health and CMV-seropositive. The V and J genes are TRBV5-4 and TRBJ1-2; a possible D gene is TRBD1 (5 bases). The CDR3 is CASSLGSRGVGADDGYTF. The DNA for the CDR3 is TGTGCCAGCAGCTTGGGCTCACGCGGGGTCGGGGCAGACGACGGCTACACCTTC.